This T cell receptor beta chain was profiled in a study of blood T cell repertoires in COVID-19. In the study overall: The samples span acute and convalescent COVID-19 from the United States, Italy and Spain. Sources were T cells, B-cell-depleted T cells, or PBMCs; the material itself was cDNA or gDNA.

This clone was detected once. After removal of 7 bases from V and 2 bases from J, the junction contained 2 bases not matched to a gene. Germline loops: CDR1 MGHDK, CDR2 SYGVNS. This CDR3 spans 13 amino acids. TCRdb's copy holds only in-frame clones and misses some; the assay was immunoSEQ multiplex PCR. The sample lists around 200,000 clones, roughly 75% occurring once. The source is a woman in her 70s with acute or convalescent COVID-19. Sequences were obtained from peripheral blood. The chain links TRBV25-1 to TRBJ2-7; 10 nucleotides line up with TRBD1. The CDR3 nucleotides are TGTGCCAGCACCGGACAGGGGGCCTACGAGCAGTACTTC. The encoded protein is CASTGQGAYEQYF.